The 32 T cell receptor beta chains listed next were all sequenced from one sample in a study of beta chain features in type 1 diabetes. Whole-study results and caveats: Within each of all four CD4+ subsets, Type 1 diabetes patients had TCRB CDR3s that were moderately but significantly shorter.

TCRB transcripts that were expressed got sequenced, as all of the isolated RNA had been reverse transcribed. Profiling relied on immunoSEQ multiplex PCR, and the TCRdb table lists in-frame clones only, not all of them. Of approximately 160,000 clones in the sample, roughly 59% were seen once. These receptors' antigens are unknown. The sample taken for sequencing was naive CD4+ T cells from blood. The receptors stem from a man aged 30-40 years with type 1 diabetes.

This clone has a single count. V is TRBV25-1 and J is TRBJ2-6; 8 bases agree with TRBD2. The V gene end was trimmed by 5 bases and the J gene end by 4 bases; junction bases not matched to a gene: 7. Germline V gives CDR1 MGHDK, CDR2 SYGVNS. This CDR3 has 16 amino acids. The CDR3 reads CASSPPGGAGANVLTF. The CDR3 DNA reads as TGTGCCAGCAGTCCCCCGGGAGGGGCCGGGGCCAACGTCCTGACTTTC.

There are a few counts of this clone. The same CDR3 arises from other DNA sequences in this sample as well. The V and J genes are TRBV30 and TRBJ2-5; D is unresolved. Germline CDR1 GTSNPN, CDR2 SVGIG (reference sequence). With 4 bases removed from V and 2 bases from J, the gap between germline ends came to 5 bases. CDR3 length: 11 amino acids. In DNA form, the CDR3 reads TGTGCCTGGACACTACAAGAGACCCAGTACTTC. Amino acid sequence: CAWTLQETQYF.

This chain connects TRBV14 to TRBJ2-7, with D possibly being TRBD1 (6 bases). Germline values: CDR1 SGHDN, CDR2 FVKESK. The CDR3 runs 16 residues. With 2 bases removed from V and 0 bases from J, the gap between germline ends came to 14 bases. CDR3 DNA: TGTGCCAGCAGCCAAAGTCCTGGACAGAGCTCCTACGAGCAGTACTTC. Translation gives CASSQSPGQSSYEQYF.

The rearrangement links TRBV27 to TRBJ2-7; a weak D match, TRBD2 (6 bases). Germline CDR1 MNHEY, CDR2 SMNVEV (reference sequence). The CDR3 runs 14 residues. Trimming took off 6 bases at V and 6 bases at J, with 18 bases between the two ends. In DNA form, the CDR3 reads TGTGCCAGCAGCCCCCAGTGGCGGGGCTTCGAGCAGTACTTC. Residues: CASSPQWRGFEQYF.

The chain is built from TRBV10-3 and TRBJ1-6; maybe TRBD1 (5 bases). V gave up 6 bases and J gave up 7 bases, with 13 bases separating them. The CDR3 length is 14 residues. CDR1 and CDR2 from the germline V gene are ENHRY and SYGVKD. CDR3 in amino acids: CAISPGRANSPLHF. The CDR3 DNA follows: TGTGCCATCAGCCCGGGACGGGCAAATTCACCCCTCCACTTT.

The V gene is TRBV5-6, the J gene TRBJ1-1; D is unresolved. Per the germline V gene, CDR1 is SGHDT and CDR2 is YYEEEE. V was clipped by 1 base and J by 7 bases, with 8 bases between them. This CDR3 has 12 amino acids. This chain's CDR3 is CASSLWSGEAFF. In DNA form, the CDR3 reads TGTGCCAGCAGCTTGTGGTCAGGTGAAGCTTTCTTT.

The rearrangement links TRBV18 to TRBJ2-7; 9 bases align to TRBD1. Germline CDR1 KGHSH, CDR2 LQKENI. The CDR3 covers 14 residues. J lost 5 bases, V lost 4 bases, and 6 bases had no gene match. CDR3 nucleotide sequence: TGTGCCAGCTCACGCGGACAGGGGACAGACGAGCAGTACTTC. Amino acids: CASSRGQGTDEQYF.

CDR3 DNA: TGTGCCAGTACCCAAGGGAGACGTACCTCTGGGGCCAACGTCCTGACTTTC. It is translated as CASTQGRRTSGANVLTF. The chain uses TRBV19 and TRBJ2-6; maybe TRBD2 (5 bases). The germline CDR1 and CDR2 sequences are LNHDA and SQIVND (reference sequence). This CDR3 comprises 17 residues. Between the trimmed V and J ends, which lost 7 bases and 0 bases, there was a span of 16 bases.

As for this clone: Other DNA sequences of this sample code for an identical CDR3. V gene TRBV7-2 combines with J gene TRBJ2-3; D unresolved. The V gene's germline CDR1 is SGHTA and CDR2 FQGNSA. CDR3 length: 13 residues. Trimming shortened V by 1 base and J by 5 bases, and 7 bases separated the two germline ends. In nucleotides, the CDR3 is TGTGCCAGCAGCTTAGAGCGAGTAGATACGCAGTATTTT. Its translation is CASSLERVDTQYF.

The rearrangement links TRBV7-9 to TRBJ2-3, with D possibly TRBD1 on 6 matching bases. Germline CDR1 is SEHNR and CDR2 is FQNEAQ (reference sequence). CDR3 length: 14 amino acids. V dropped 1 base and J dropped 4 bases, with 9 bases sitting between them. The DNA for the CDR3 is TGTGCCAGCAGCTTAGACAGGGCCGCAGATACGCAGTATTTT. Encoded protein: CASSLDRAADTQYF. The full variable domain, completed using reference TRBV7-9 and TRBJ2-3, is DTGVSQNPRHKITKRGQNVTFRCDPISEHNRLYWYRQTLGQGPEFLTYFQNEAQLEKSRLLSDRFSAERPKGSFSTLEIQRTEQGDSAMYLCASSLDRAADTQYFGPGTRLTVL.

The CDR3 coding sequence is TGTGCCAGCAGTGATGGTTTGGGGACTGGGGCCAACGTCCTGACTTTC. Its protein is CASSDGLGTGANVLTF. The J gene is TRBJ2-6, the V gene TRBV2; no definite D call. This CDR3 spans 16 amino acids. Germline CDR1 SNHLY, CDR2 FYNNEI. V was pared by 3 bases and J by 2 bases, with 11 bases between.

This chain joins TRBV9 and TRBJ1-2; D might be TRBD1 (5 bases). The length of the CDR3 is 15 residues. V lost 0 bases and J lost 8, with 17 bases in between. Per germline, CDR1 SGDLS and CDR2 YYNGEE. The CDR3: CASSVGGRVVVGYTF. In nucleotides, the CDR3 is TGTGCCAGCAGCGTAGGCGGCAGGGTCGTCGTCGGCTACACCTTC. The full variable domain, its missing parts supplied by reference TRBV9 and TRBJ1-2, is DSGVTQTPKHLITATGQRVTLRCSPRSGDLSVYWYQQSLDQGLQFLIQYYNGEERAKGNILERFSAQQFPDLHSELNLSSLELGDSALYFCASSVGGRVVVGYTFGSGTRLTVV.

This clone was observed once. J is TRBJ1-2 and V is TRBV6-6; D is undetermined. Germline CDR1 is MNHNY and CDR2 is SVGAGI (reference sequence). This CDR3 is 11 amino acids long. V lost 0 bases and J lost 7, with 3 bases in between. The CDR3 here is CASSYSAGYTF. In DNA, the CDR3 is TGTGCCAGCAGTTACTCGGCTGGCTACACCTTC.

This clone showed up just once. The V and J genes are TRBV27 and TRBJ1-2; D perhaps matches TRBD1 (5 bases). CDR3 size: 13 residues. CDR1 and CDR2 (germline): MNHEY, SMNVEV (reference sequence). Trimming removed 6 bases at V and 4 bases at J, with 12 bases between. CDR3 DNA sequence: TGTGCCAGCAGCCCCAGGGAGGGCTATGGCTACACCTTC. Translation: CASSPREGYGYTF.

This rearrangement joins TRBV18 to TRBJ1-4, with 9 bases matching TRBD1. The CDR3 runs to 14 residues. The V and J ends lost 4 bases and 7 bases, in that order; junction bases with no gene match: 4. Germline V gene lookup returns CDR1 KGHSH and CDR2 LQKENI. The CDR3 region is CASSLGTGREKLFF. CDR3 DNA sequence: TGTGCCAGCTCACTCGGGACAGGGCGTGAAAAACTGTTTTTT.

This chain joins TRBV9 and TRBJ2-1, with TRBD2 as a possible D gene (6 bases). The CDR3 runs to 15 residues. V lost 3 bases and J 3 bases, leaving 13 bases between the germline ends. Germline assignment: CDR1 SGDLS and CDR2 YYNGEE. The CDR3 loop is CASSGFGTHYNEQFF. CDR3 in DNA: TGTGCCAGCAGCGGTTTCGGGACTCACTACAATGAGCAGTTCTTC.

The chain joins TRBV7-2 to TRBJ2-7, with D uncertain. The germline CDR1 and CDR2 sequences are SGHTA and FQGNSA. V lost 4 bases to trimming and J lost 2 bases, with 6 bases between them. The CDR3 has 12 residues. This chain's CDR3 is CASSSRAYEQYF. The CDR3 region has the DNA TGTGCCAGCAGCTCCCGCGCCTACGAGCAGTACTTC. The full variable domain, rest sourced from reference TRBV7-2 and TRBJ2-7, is GAGVSQSPSNKVTEKGKDVELRCDPISGHTALYWYRQSLGQGLEFLIYFQGNSAPDKSGLPSDRFSAERTGGSVSTLTIQRTQQEDSAVYLCASSSRAYEQYFGPGTRLTVT.

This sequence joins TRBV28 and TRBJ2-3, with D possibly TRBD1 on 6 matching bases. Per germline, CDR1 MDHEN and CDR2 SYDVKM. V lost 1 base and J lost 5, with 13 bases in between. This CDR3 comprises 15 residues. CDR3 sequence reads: CASSLSGQGIDTQYF. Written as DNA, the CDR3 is TGTGCCAGCAGTTTATCAGGGCAGGGGATAGATACGCAGTATTTT.

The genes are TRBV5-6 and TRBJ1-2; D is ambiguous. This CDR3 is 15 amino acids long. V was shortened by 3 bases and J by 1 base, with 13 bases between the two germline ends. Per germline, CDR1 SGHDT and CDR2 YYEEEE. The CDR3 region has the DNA TGTGCCAGCAGCTCGTTTCCGGCCGATAACTATGGCTACACCTTC. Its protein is CASSSFPADNYGYTF.

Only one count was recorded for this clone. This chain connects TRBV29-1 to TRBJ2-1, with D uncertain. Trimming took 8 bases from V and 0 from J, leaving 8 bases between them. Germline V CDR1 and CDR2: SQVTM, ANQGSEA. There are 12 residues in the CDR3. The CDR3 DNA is TGCAGCTCGCGGACCTCCTACAATGAGCAGTTCTTC. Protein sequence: CSSRTSYNEQFF.

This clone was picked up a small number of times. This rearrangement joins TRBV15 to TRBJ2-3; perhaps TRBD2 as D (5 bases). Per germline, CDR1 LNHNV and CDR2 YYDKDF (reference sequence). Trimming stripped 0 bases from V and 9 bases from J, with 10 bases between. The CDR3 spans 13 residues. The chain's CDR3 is CATSRERVDTQYF. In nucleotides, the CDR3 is TGTGCCACCAGCAGAGAGAGGGTCGACACGCAGTATTTT.

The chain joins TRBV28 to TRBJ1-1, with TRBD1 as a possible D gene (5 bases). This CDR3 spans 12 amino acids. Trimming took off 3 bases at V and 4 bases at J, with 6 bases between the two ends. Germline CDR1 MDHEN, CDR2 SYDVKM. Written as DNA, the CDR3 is TGTGCCAGCAGTTTGCAGGGCACTGAAGCTTTCTTT. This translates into CASSLQGTEAFF. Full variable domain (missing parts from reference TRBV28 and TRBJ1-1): DVKVTQSSRYLVKRTGEKVFLECVQDMDHENMFWYRQDPGLGLRLIYFSYDVKMKEKGDIPEGYSVSREKKERFSLILESASTNQTSMYLCASSLQGTEAFFGQGTRLTVV.

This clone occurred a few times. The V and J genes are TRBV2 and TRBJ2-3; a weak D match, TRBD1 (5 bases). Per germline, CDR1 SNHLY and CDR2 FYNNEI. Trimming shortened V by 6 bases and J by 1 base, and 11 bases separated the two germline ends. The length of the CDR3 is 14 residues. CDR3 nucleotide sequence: TGTGCCAGCAGCCGCAGGGTTGGCACAGATACGCAGTATTTT. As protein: CASSRRVGTDTQYF.

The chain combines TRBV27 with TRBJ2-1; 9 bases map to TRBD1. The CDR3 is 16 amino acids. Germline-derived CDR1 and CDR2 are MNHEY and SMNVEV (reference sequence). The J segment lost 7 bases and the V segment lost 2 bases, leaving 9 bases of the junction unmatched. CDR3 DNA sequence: TGTGCCAGCAGTTTAAGATGGACAGGGGTGGGAAATGAGCAGTTCTTC. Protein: CASSLRWTGVGNEQFF.

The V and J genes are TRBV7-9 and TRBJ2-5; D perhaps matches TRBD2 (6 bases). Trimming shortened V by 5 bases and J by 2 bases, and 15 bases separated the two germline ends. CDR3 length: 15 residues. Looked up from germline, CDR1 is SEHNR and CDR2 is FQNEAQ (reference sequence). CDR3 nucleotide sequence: TGTGCCAGCAGCCCGTTCAGGGCGGGGCAAGAGACCCAGTACTTC. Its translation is CASSPFRAGQETQYF.

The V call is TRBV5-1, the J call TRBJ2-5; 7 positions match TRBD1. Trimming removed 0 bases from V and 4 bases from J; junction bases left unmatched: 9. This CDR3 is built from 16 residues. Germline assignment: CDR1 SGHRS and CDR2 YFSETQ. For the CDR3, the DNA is TGCGCCAGCAGCTTGGATTCTGGACAGGCGGTAGAGACCCAGTACTTC. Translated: CASSLDSGQAVETQYF.

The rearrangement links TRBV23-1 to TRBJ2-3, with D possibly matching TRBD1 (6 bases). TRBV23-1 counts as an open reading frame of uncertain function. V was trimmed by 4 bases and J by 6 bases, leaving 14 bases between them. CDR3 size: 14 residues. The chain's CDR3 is CASSLGLGADTQYF. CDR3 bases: TGCGCCAGCAGTCTCGGGTTGGGGGCTGATACGCAGTATTTT.

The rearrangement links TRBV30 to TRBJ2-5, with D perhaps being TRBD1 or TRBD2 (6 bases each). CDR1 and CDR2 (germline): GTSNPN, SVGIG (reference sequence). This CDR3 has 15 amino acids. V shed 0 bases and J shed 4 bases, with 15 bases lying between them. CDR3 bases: TGTGCCTGGAGTGTAGCCCCGGGGGCTCGAGAGACCCAGTACTTC. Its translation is CAWSVAPGARETQYF.

The CDR3 nucleotides read TGTGCATCGAAGGGGAGCGGAGATACGCAGTATTTT. Translated, it gives CASKGSGDTQYF. This chain links TRBV30 with TRBJ2-3, with D possibly called TRBD1 or TRBD2 (5 bases each). The CDR3 is 12 residues long. Germline V lookup: CDR1 GTSNPN, CDR2 SVGIG (reference sequence).

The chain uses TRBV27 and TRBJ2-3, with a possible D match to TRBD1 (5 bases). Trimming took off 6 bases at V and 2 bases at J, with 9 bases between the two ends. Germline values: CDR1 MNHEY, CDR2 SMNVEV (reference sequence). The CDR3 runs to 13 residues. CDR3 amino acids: CASSRRVTDTQYF. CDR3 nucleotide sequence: TGTGCCAGCAGCCGCAGGGTCACAGATACGCAGTATTTT.

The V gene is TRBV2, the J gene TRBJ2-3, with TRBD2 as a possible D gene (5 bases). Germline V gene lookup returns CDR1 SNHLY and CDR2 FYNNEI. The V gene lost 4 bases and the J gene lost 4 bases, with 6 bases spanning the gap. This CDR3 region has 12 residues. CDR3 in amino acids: CASSGGPDTQYF. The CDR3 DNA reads TGTGCCAGCAGTGGCGGGCCAGATACGCAGTATTTT.

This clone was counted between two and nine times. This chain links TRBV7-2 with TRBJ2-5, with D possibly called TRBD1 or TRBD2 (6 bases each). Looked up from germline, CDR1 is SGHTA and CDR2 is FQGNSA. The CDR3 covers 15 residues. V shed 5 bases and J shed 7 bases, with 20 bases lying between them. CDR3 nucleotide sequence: TGTGCCAGCAGCCCCTTGGGGGGCGTTGACGGGACCCAGTACTTC. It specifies CASSPLGGVDGTQYF.